This T cell receptor beta chain comes out of a study of T cell responses to AZD1222 COVID-19 vaccine (TCRdb year 2021). Looking at the study overall: AZD1222 recipients whose second dose came at about 4 weeks and those whose second dose came at about 12 weeks were combined into one group, since spike-specific TCR depth and breadth did not differ between the two schedules. A total of 233 trial participants underwent TCR sequencing, of whom around 200 received two doses of AZD1222 and some 25 received two doses of the MenACWY control vaccine. Trial participants were enrolled by age into subgroups of 18-55, 56-69 and 70-plus years, and 148, 28 and 57 TCR-sequenced participants, respectively, were included in these subgroups. The investigation overall reported the following: The whole spike protein was spanned by vaccine-associated CD4 TCRs, and dominant responses were seen in regions 160-218 and 743-854. Spike-specific TCR breadth and depth rose significantly after two AZD1222 doses compared with day 0 and with MenACWY recipients. Conclusions about previously exposed vaccinees are limited because only a handful of AZD1222 recipients were SARS-CoV-2 seropositive at baseline. Nearly half of unique spike-specific TCRs reportedly recognized epitopes outside regions mutated in the B.1.351 and B.1.1.7 variants. Because no samples from the day 14 peak response were available, repertoires could be characterized only after the peak T cell response. The 56-69-year group was small, and its depth increase did not reach significance, likely because of low power. Most participants were white British and females outnumbered males, and the authors suggested that clonal diversity may have been underestimated.

The time point label of this sample denotes: baseline before first vaccination. Samples from vaccinated people were obtained from the UK trials COV001 and COV002, which included a single-blind randomized controlled phase 2/3 trial of AZD1222 (ChAdOx1 nCoV-19) in healthy adults. Trial participant PBMC samples were collected at day 0 and day 28 after the second dose for TCRbeta chain sequencing. Between the V and J ends, shortened by 5 bases and 6 bases respectively, the junction contains 19 bases. The germline V gene (reference sequence) yields LNHNV for CDR1 and YYDKDF for CDR2. The CDR3, cysteine through phenylalanine, is 15 amino acids long. Just CDR3 DNA is preserved here, 45 bases in frame from base 1. About this clone itself: The antigen this receptor binds is unknown. Qualities for individual bases were not recorded, and no much larger clone is one base off.

The CDR3 regions of human TCRbeta chains were analyzed by immunosequencing. Processing in the source paper ran as follows. Repertoire TCRs were matched against a reference library of SARS-CoV-2-specific TCRs generated with the MIRA antigen-specificity platform. Breadth was defined as the fraction of unique TCRs that were SARS-CoV-2-associated. Depth was defined as the fraction of total T cells that were SARS-CoV-2-associated. Using the MIRA data, each spike-specific TCR was assigned both to the spike region to which the TCR was reactive and to a CD4 or CD8 class. Log10-transformed breadth and depth values were compared by one-way ANOVA with Sidak's multiple comparisons tests. TCRdb carries this immuneACCESS record with in-frame sequences only. Its versions omit some clonotypes, under half of them owing to an unresolved V gene in the studies checked, with the rest unexplained. Clonal size and the V and J genes are those of that table, whereas D and trimming came from the DNA. For this sample there are roughly 150,000 clones; 85% to 95% appear just once. The ten largest clones take up 1.3% to 1.5% of the sample.

The sequence links TRBV15 to TRBJ1-1, and possibly TRBD1, on 6 matching bases. The sequenced sample was peripheral blood, obtained on day 0 of AZD1222 vaccination. This clonotype was sampled from an adult in good health. The DNA sequence is as follows: TGTGCCACCAGCCTAACACAGGGCTCCCCACCTGAAGCTTTCTTT. This encodes CATSLTQGSPPEAFF. With the rest looked up from the reference TRBV15 and TRBJ1-1 genes rather than sequenced, the full variable domain is DAMVIQNPRYQVTQFGKPVTLSCSQTLNHNVMYWYQQKSSQAPKLLFHYYDKDFNNEADTPDNFQSRRPNTSFCFLDIRSPGLGDTAMYLCATSLTQGSPPEAFFGQGTRLTVV.